The 30 T cell receptor beta chains below were found in one sample sequenced in a study of T-cell reconstitution after alpha-beta-depleted transplantation in children. Preparing the TCRbeta library involved the use of unique molecular identifiers. TCRdb analysed the PCR reads with MiXCR anew, one entry per CDR3 protein. The sample lists roughly 570,000 distinct CDR3 sequences; about a quarter were seen once. Sample: PBMCs, taken before TCRalphabeta/CD19-depleted stem cell transplant. These receptors all stem from a boy in the first two years of life with Wiskott-Aldrich syndrome, due to receive a stem cell transplant.

The chain couples TRBV20-1 to TRBJ2-1; maybe TRBD2 (5 bases). The length of the CDR3 is 15 residues. The germline V gene encodes CDR1 DFQATT and CDR2 SNEGSKA (reference sequence). Trimming took 5 bases from V and 0 from J, leaving 14 bases between them. CDR3 DNA sequence: TGCAGTGCTCCTTGGGAGTGGAGCTCCTACAATGAGCAGTTCTTC. Translated: CSAPWEWSSYNEQFF.

There are a few counts of this clonotype. The rearrangement links TRBV10-1 to TRBJ2-7, with D possibly being TRBD1 (5 bases). The CDR3 is 17 residues long. Germline CDR1 and CDR2: WNHNN and SYGVQD (reference sequence). V was shortened by 8 bases and J by 7 bases, with 30 bases between the two germline ends. CDR3 in DNA: TGCGCCAGCCCGCTAGGGGCCGATCTACTGATTACGACTGAGCAGTACTTC. Translation: CASPLGADLLITTEQYF.

The V and J genes are TRBV3-1 and TRBJ1-5, with 9 bases matching TRBD1. Germline V CDR1 and CDR2: LGHDT, YNNKEL (reference sequence). The CDR3 spans 14 residues. The ends lost 1 base at V and 6 bases at J; junction bases unmatched: 1. CDR3 coding DNA: TGTGCCAGCAGCCAAGCACAGGGGGCTCAGCCCCAGCATTTT. Protein sequence: CASSQAQGAQPQHF. Together with reference TRBV3-1 and TRBJ1-5, the CDR3 gives the full variable domain: DTAVSQTPKYLVTQMGNDKSIKCEQNLGHDTMYWYKQDSKKFLKIMFSYNNKELIINETVPNRFSPKSPDKAHLNLHINSLELGDSAVYFCASSQAQGAQPQHFGDGTRLSIL.

This clonotype was counted a few times. J is TRBJ2-3 and V is TRBV3-1, with D unresolved. The CDR3 totals 15 residues. Deletions cut 0 bases from V and 3 bases from J, with 10 bases between. Germline V gene lookup returns CDR1 LGHDT and CDR2 YNNKEL (reference sequence). Here the CDR3 reads CASSQDRLETDTQYF. CDR3 DNA: TGTGCCAGCAGCCAAGACCGGCTAGAGACAGATACGCAGTATTTT.

Only a few counts were recorded for this clonotype. The chain has TRBV10-3 and TRBJ2-7; TRBD2 might be the D (5 bases). This CDR3 is 14 amino acids long. V was trimmed by 7 bases and J by 3 bases, leaving 16 bases between them. CDR1 is ENHRY and CDR2 is SYGVKD in the germline V gene. The CDR3 bases are TGTGCCATCATGAACGCGGGTGTTGTCTACGAGCAGTACTTC. It yields the protein CAIMNAGVVYEQYF.

The V call is TRBV9, the J call TRBJ2-1, with D perhaps TRBD1 or TRBD2 (6 bases each). CDR3 length: 16 residues. V gave up 0 bases and J gave up 3 bases, with 13 bases separating them. The germline gives CDR1 SGDLS, CDR2 YYNGEE. CDR3 DNA: TGTGCCAGCAGCGTAGATGTCGGGGGCGTCTACAATGAGCAGTTCTTC. This translates into CASSVDVGGVYNEQFF. Full variable domain (outside the CDR3, taken from reference TRBV9 and TRBJ2-1): DSGVTQTPKHLITATGQRVTLRCSPRSGDLSVYWYQQSLDQGLQFLIQYYNGEERAKGNILERFSAQQFPDLHSELNLSSLELGDSALYFCASSVDVGGVYNEQFFGPGTRLTVL.

This chain links TRBV5-1 with TRBJ2-3; D gene ambiguous. The CDR3 loop spans 14 amino acids. V was pared by 4 bases and J by 2 bases, with 11 bases between. Germline CDR1 SGHRS, CDR2 YFSETQ. The CDR3 DNA sequence: TGCGCCAGCAGCGCCGTATGGCCCACAGATACGCAGTATTTT. Translating gives CASSAVWPTDTQYF.

The J gene is TRBJ2-7, the V gene TRBV28; a possible D gene is TRBD2 (5 bases). V was pared by 2 bases and J by 1 base, with 12 bases between. The germline gives CDR1 MDHEN, CDR2 SYDVKM. The CDR3 has 15 amino acids. The CDR3: CASSLSWTESYEQYF. In DNA, the CDR3 is TGTGCCAGCAGTTTAAGTTGGACTGAGTCCTACGAGCAGTACTTC.

The V and J genes are TRBV5-1 and TRBJ2-2, with a weak D call TRBD1 (6 bases). Trimming took off 4 bases at V and 6 bases at J, with 10 bases between the two ends. Germline V lookup: CDR1 SGHRS, CDR2 YFSETQ. This CDR3 region has 13 residues. The CDR3 here is CASSPSGAGELFF. CDR3 coding DNA: TGCGCCAGCAGCCCCTCAGGGGCCGGGGAGCTGTTTTTT. Using reference TRBV5-1 and TRBJ2-2 for the parts outside the CDR3, the full variable domain is KAGVTQTPRYLIKTRGQQVTLSCSPISGHRSVSWYQQTPGQGLQFLFEYFSETQRNKGNFPGRFSGRQFSNSRSEMNVSTLELGDSALYLCASSPSGAGELFFGEGSRLTVL.

Note on this clonotype: The germline gene is not matched at one end of the junction; a read error may be the cause. This chain links TRBV5-1 with TRBJ2-1; 13 nucleotides match TRBD2. Germline loops: CDR1 SGHRS, CDR2 YFSETQ. CDR3 length equals 18 residues. DNA for the CDR3: TGCGCCAGCAACTTGGGACTAGCGGGGATGGGCTCCTACAATGAGCAGTTCTTC. Translating it yields CASNLGLAGMGSYNEQFF.

The V call is TRBV20-1, the J call TRBJ1-1; 9 nucleotides agree with TRBD1. Trimming removed 5 bases from V and 3 bases from J; junction bases left unmatched: 10. The V gene's germline CDR1 is DFQATT and CDR2 SNEGSKA (reference sequence). The CDR3 loop spans 15 amino acids. CDR3 nucleotide sequence: TGCAGTGCTCTTGACGCCGGGACAGGGTACACTGAAGCTTTCTTT. Translated: CSALDAGTGYTEAFF.

The CDR3 sequence: CASKYTRGGNQPQHF. The CDR3 DNA sequence: TGTGCCAGCAAGTATACTCGCGGAGGGAATCAGCCCCAGCATTTT. The chain joins TRBV6-5 to TRBJ1-5; D is ambiguous. The V end was cut by 7 bases, the J end by 4 bases, with 17 bases between. Germline V gene sequence: CDR1 MNHEY, CDR2 SVGAGI. The length of the CDR3 is 15 residues.

This chain's CDR3 is CASSYRLANNEQFF. CDR3 DNA sequence: TGTGCCAGCAGCTACCGACTAGCGAACAATGAGCAGTTCTTC. The rearrangement uses TRBV7-2 and TRBJ2-1; the match to TRBD2 covers 8 bases. Losses at the gene ends were 4 bases for V and 5 bases for J; bases not matched to a gene: 4. CDR1 is SGHTA and CDR2 is FQGNSA in the germline V gene. CDR3 length: 14 amino acids.

Only one count was recorded for this clonotype. This chain uses TRBV10-3 with TRBJ2-1; TRBD2 aligns across 10 bases. J gave up 2 bases and V 5 bases, and 9 bases lay outside the gene matches. CDR3 length: 17 residues. Germline values: CDR1 ENHRY, CDR2 SYGVKD. CDR3: CAISPGGSGRAYNEQFF. The CDR3 nucleotides read TGTGCCATCAGTCCTGGGGGGAGCGGGAGGGCCTACAATGAGCAGTTCTTC.

There are a few counts of this clonotype. The chain couples TRBV7-8 to TRBJ2-7, with D possibly TRBD2 on 6 matching bases. Deletions cut 2 bases from V and 2 bases from J, with 10 bases between. Looked up from germline, CDR1 is SGHVS and CDR2 is FQNEAQ. CDR3 length equals 14 residues. The CDR3 region has the DNA TGTGCCAGCAGCTTATGGGGCGGGACCTACGAGCAGTACTTC. It codes for CASSLWGGTYEQYF.

The J gene is TRBJ2-5, the V gene TRBV24-1; tentatively, D is TRBD1 (6 bases). The CDR3 totals 13 residues. V was shortened by 8 bases and J by 5 bases, with 14 bases between the two germline ends. The V gene's germline CDR1 is KGHDR and CDR2 SFDVKD. The CDR3 coding sequence is TGTGCCACCACTGGGAGACAGGCGGAGACCCAGTACTTC. Its translation: CATTGRQAETQYF.

With respect to this clonotype: The missing conserved phenylalanine or tryptophan at the end of this CDR3 makes a read error likely. In DNA, the CDR3 is TGCGCCAGCAGTTTGGCGGGAACCAACACAGATACGCAGTATATT. This codes for CASSLAGTNTDTQYI. The genes are TRBV5-1 and TRBJ2-3; D perhaps matches TRBD2 (6 bases). CDR3 size: 15 residues. Germline lookup yields CDR1 SGHRS and CDR2 YFSETQ.

Concerning this clonotype itself: The conserved final phenylalanine or tryptophan is absent from the CDR3, which likely points to a read error. This chain links TRBV12-3 or TRBV12-4 with TRBJ2-7, with D hard to call. The CDR3 contains 11 residues. V lost 5 bases to trimming and J lost 9 bases, with 11 bases between them. CDR3 residues: CASSELGWQYS. The CDR3 nucleotides read TGTGCCAGCAGTGAACTGGGGTGGCAGTACTCC.

The genes are TRBV5-1 and TRBJ2-1, with 7 bases aligning to TRBD2. Looked up from germline, CDR1 is SGHRS and CDR2 is YFSETQ. The CDR3 has 16 residues. The junction had 12 bases not matched to a gene; V was cut back by 0 bases and J by 9 bases. The CDR3 is CASSLGQAGSAGEQFF. The CDR3 region has the DNA TGCGCCAGCAGCTTGGGACAAGCGGGGAGCGCTGGTGAGCAGTTCTTC. The variable domain in full, with the rest retrieved from reference TRBV5-1 and TRBJ2-1, is KAGVTQTPRYLIKTRGQQVTLSCSPISGHRSVSWYQQTPGQGLQFLFEYFSETQRNKGNFPGRFSGRQFSNSRSEMNVSTLELGDSALYLCASSLGQAGSAGEQFFGPGTRLTVL.

This clonotype has a count of ten or more. The chain uses TRBV29-1 and TRBJ1-2; the D is unclear. V was clipped by 2 bases and J by 4 bases, with 5 bases between them. The CDR3 contains 11 residues. CDR1 SQVTM and CDR2 ANQGSEA come from the germline V gene. CDR3 in DNA: TGCAGCGTTGAATCCGGCTATGGCTACACCTTC. Protein: CSVESGYGYTF.

This clonotype was detected a few times. The V call is TRBV5-8, the J call TRBJ2-3; D is undetermined. Trimming left V 2 bases short and J 2 bases short, with 9 bases between. Germline V lookup: CDR1 SGHTS, CDR2 YDEGEE. This CDR3 region has 14 residues. Here the CDR3 DNA reads TGTGCCAGCAGCTTCAGAATAGCCACAGATACGCAGTATTTT. Its protein product is CASSFRIATDTQYF.

The chain recombines TRBV5-1 with TRBJ2-6; a weak D match, TRBD1 (6 bases). V was clipped by 0 bases and J by 7 bases, with 17 bases between them. CDR1 SGHRS and CDR2 YFSETQ come from the germline V gene. The CDR3 has 17 residues. The CDR3 coding sequence is TGCGCCAGCAGCTTGGCCGAGGGACAAAAGAACGCCAACGTCCTGACTTTC. Translation gives CASSLAEGQKNANVLTF.

There are a few counts of this clonotype. The rearrangement links TRBV29-1 to TRBJ2-5; D not resolved. Trimming took off 5 bases at V and 2 bases at J, with 12 bases between the two ends. This CDR3 is built from 13 residues. CDR1 is SQVTM and CDR2 is ANQGSEA in the germline V gene. This chain's CDR3 is CSVLYRSQETQYF. CDR3 in DNA: TGCAGCGTTCTCTACCGGTCACAAGAGACCCAGTACTTC. Complete variable domain (other parts from reference TRBV29-1 and TRBJ2-5): SAVISQKPSRDICQRGTSLTIQCQVDSQVTMMFWYRQQPGQSLTLIATANQGSEATYESGFVIDKFPISRPNLTFSTLTVSNMSPEDSSIYLCSVLYRSQETQYFGPGTRLLVL.

The chain carries TRBV24-1 and TRBJ2-5; D is perhaps TRBD1 or TRBD2 (5 bases each). Trimming removed 4 bases at V and 1 base at J, with 9 bases between. The CDR3 spans 14 residues. The germline V gene encodes CDR1 KGHDR and CDR2 SFDVKD. CDR3 nucleotides: TGTGCCACCAGTGACCGGGACGGCCAAGAGACCCAGTACTTC. This translates into CATSDRDGQETQYF.

This chain links TRBV7-2 with TRBJ2-7; 8 nucleotides line up with TRBD2. The junction had 4 bases not matched to a gene; V was cut back by 3 bases and J by 3 bases. This CDR3 contains 14 residues. Looked up from germline, CDR1 is SGHTA and CDR2 is FQGNSA. CDR3 sequence: CASSFVAGHYEQYF. CDR3 bases: TGTGCCAGCAGCTTCGTAGCGGGGCACTACGAGCAGTACTTC.

This clonotype has more than one count but fewer than ten. The V call is TRBV7-2, the J call TRBJ2-1, with 7 bases that match TRBD1. V dropped 5 bases and J dropped 6; count of bases not matched to a gene: 10. The CDR3 has 15 amino acids. Germline V gene data show CDR1 as SGHTA and CDR2 as FQGNSA. CDR3 sequence: CASSQGGAFVNEQFF. CDR3 sequence (DNA): TGTGCCAGCAGCCAAGGGGGCGCGTTTGTCAATGAGCAGTTCTTC. The full variable domain, completed using reference TRBV7-2 and TRBJ2-1, is GAGVSQSPSNKVTEKGKDVELRCDPISGHTALYWYRQSLGQGLEFLIYFQGNSAPDKSGLPSDRFSAERTGGSVSTLTIQRTQQEDSAVYLCASSQGGAFVNEQFFGPGTRLTVL.

V is TRBV5-1 and J is TRBJ2-5, with D perhaps TRBD1 or TRBD2 (5 bases each). Germline V CDR1 and CDR2: SGHRS, YFSETQ. Trimming stripped 4 bases from V and 5 bases from J, with 18 bases between. The CDR3 extends over 15 amino acids. This chain's CDR3 is CASSAIQASGETQYF. The CDR3 DNA follows: TGCGCCAGCAGCGCGATACAGGCTTCGGGGGAGACCCAGTACTTC.

The sample holds a few counts of this clonotype. J is TRBJ2-7 and V is TRBV5-1; no clear D gene. CDR3 size: 16 residues. In germline, CDR1 is SGHRS, CDR2 YFSETQ. V lost 0 bases and J lost 1, with 14 bases in between. The CDR3 region is CASSLGRLPNSYEQYF. The CDR3 DNA sequence: TGCGCCAGCAGCTTGGGGCGGCTGCCGAATTCCTACGAGCAGTACTTC. The whole variable domain, remainder taken from reference TRBV5-1 and TRBJ2-7, is KAGVTQTPRYLIKTRGQQVTLSCSPISGHRSVSWYQQTPGQGLQFLFEYFSETQRNKGNFPGRFSGRQFSNSRSEMNVSTLELGDSALYLCASSLGRLPNSYEQYFGPGTRLTVT.

The chain recombines TRBV7-3 with TRBJ2-1, with 9 bases identical to TRBD1. Germline V gene sequence: CDR1 SGHTA, CDR2 FQGTGA. The CDR3 is 15 residues long. Trimming removed 0 bases from V and 5 bases from J; junction bases left unmatched: 2. The chain's CDR3 is CASSLTRTGDNEQFF. Here the CDR3 DNA reads TGTGCCAGCAGCTTAACGCGGACAGGGGACAATGAGCAGTTCTTC.

CDR3 protein: CASSLESGGTYEQYF. The CDR3 bases are TGCGCCAGCAGCTTGGAATCCGGCGGAACCTACGAGCAGTACTTC. The rearrangement uses TRBV5-1 and TRBJ2-7; D is unresolved. The CDR3 consists of 15 residues. Trimming shortened V by 0 bases and J by 2 bases, and 12 bases separated the two germline ends. The germline V gene has CDR1 SGHRS and CDR2 YFSETQ.